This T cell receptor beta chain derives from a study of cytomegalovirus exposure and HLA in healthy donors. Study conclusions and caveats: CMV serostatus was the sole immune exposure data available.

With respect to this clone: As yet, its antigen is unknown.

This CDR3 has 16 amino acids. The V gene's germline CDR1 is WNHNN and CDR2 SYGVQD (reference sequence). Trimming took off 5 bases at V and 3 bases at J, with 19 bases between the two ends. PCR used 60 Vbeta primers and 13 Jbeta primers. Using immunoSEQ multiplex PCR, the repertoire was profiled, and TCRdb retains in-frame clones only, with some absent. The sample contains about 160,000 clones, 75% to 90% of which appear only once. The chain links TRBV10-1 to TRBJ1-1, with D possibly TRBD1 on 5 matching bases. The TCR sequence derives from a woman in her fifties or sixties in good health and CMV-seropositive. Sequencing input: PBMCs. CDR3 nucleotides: TGCGCCAGCAGTCCTACTCAGGGCCTCCGGGACACTGAAGCTTTCTTT. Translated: CASSPTQGLRDTEAFF.